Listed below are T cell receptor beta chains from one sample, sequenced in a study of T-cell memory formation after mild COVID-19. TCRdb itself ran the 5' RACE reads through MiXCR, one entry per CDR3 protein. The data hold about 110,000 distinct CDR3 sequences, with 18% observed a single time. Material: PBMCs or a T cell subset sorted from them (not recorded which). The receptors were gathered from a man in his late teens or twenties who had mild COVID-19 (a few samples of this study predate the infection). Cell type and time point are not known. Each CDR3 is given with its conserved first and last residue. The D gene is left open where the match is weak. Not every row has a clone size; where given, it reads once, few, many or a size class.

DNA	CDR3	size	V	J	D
TGTGCCAGCAGCCGAGGGGGCCAGACCTACGAGCAGTACTTC	CASSRGGQTYEQYF	.	TRBV25-1	TRBJ2-7	TRBD1
TGTGCAAGTCGCTTAGTTTCGGGACAGCCCCAGCATTTT	CASRLVSGQPQHF	.	TRBV12-2	TRBJ1-5	.
TGTGCCAGCAGTACCAGACTAGCGGAAGAGACCCAGTACTTC	CASSTRLAEETQYF	many	TRBV6-5	TRBJ2-5	TRBD2
TGCAGTGCTAGTGACAGGCTCTATCAGCCCCAGCATTTT	CSASDRLYQPQHF	.	TRBV20-1	TRBJ1-5	.
TGCAGCGTGAGAACTAATGAAAAACTGTTTTTT	CSVRTNEKLFF	few	TRBV29-1	TRBJ1-4	.
TGCGCCAGCAGCTCCTGGCCAAAAGAGACCCAGTACTTC	CASSSWPKETQYF	.	TRBV5-1	TRBJ2-5	.
TGCAGCGTTGAAGCCCCAGGGAGGGGCCAAGAGACCCAGTACTTC	CSVEAPGRGQETQYF	few	TRBV29-1	TRBJ2-5	TRBD2
TGTGCCAGCAGCCAAGAGAGGCTGGAATTCCACTTT	CASSQERLEFHF	.	TRBV3-1	TRBJ1-6	.
TGTGCCAGCAGCTTAAACCCCGTTGCAGATACGCAGTATTTT	CASSLNPVADTQYF	many	TRBV7-3	TRBJ2-3	.
TGTGCCAGCAGTACGGGACTCCCGAACACTGAAGCTTTCTTT	CASSTGLPNTEAFF	.	TRBV12-3/TRBV12-4	TRBJ1-1	.
TGTGCCAGCAGACCAGGGGTCGGGGCTTTGTACGAGCAGTACTTC	CASRPGVGALYEQYF	many	TRBV5-8	TRBJ2-7	.
TGTGCCACCAGTGCCTATGGGGTGGATACGCAGTATTTT	CATSAYGVDTQYF	many	TRBV24-1	TRBJ2-3	.
TGTGCCAGCTCACCGGCGGGAATATACACTGAAGCTTTCTTT	CASSPAGIYTEAFF	few	TRBV18	TRBJ1-1	.
TGCGCCAGCAGCTCGGGACAGGGACCCACAGATACGCAGTATTTT	CASSSGQGPTDTQYF	.	TRBV5-1	TRBJ2-3	TRBD1
TGTGCCAGCTCACCAAACAGGGGGACCTACGAGCAGTACTTC	CASSPNRGTYEQYF	few	TRBV18	TRBJ2-7	TRBD1
TGCGCCAGCCTAAAGCGGGGCTCCGGAGATACGCAGTATTTT	CASLKRGSGDTQYF	.	TRBV5-1	TRBJ2-3	TRBD2
TGCGCCAGCAGCCAAGGGGCCGGAACGGTCCAGCCCCAGCATTTT	CASSQGAGTVQPQHF	.	TRBV4-1	TRBJ1-5	.
TGCGCCAGCAGCCACAGGGGTGAAGGCTACACCTTC	CASSHRGEGYTF	few	TRBV5-1	TRBJ1-2	TRBD1
TGTGCCAGTAGTCTGGCTTTTGAAGAGACCCAGTACTTC	CASSLAFEETQYF	.	TRBV19	TRBJ2-5	.
TGTGCCAGCAGCTCTCTATCAAACACAGATACGCAGTATTTT	CASSSLSNTDTQYF	few	TRBV7-7	TRBJ2-3	.
TGTGCCAGCAGCGACAGGGAGAATGGGGAGCTGTTTTTT	CASSDRENGELFF	many	TRBV12-3/TRBV12-4	TRBJ2-2	TRBD1
TGTGCCAGCAGCCTGGGTCCGGGGGCGTTGAACACTGAAGCTTTCTTT	CASSLGPGALNTEAFF	.	TRBV5-6	TRBJ1-1	.
TGTGCCAGCAGCGTAGGACCTGCTAGCGGGGCCACCTACGAGCAGTACTTC	CASSVGPASGATYEQYF	.	TRBV9	TRBJ2-7	TRBD2
TGTGCCAGCAGCTTGGCCGGTACTGCCGGGCCTACGCAGTATTTT	CASSLAGTAGPTQYF	.	TRBV5-4	TRBJ2-3	.
TGTGCCAGCAGTTTGGGGGGCGGGGATCGGGTTACGCAGTATTTT	CASSLGGGDRVTQYF	.	TRBV27	TRBJ2-3	.
TGCGCCAGCAACCCGGGACAGGGGGCACACAATGAGCAGTTCTTC	CASNPGQGAHNEQFF	few	TRBV10-2	TRBJ2-1	TRBD1
TGTGCTAGTGGTTCGCAAGCTGAGACCCAGTACTTC	CASGSQAETQYF	few	TRBV12-5	TRBJ2-5	.
TGTGCCAGCAGTTCGGGAGAAGGGTACGGTGAGCAGTTCTTC	CASSSGEGYGEQFF	many	TRBV14	TRBJ2-1	.
TGTGCCAGCAGCCAAGTTTGGGCTAGCGGGGGGGCCACAGATACGCAGTATTTT	CASSQVWASGGATDTQYF	few	TRBV3-1	TRBJ2-3	TRBD2
TGTGCCAGCAGCTCGGACAGGTGGGATTCACCCCTCCACTTT	CASSSDRWDSPLHF	few	TRBV5-5	TRBJ1-6	TRBD1
TGTGCCAGCAGCCCTGGCTTGGGGTATGGCTACACCTTC	CASSPGLGYGYTF	few	TRBV7-2	TRBJ1-2	.
TGCGCCAGCAGCTTTGGCGGCCTGGGGGGGACTGAAGCTTTCTTT	CASSFGGLGGTEAFF	few	TRBV5-1	TRBJ1-1	.
TGTGCCAGCAGTCACCCTCAGGGGGTGACCGGCTACACCTTC	CASSHPQGVTGYTF	.	TRBV6-6	TRBJ1-2	TRBD1
TGTGCCAGCAGCCTTTTTCGGGACAGCTCCTACAATGAGCAGTTCTTC	CASSLFRDSSYNEQFF	.	TRBV4-2	TRBJ2-1	TRBD1
TGTGCCAGCTCACCCCTGCAGCGAGGGGGCACGGTCACCGGGGAGCTGTTTTTT	CASSPLQRGGTVTGELFF	.	TRBV18	TRBJ2-2	TRBD1
TGTGCCAGCAGGCACAGGGTAAGCTCCTACAATGAGCAGTTCTTC	CASRHRVSSYNEQFF	.	TRBV6-2/TRBV6-3	TRBJ2-1	.
TGTGCCAGCAGCTTAGAGGGGCGATATGGCTACACCTTC	CASSLEGRYGYTF	few	TRBV7-3	TRBJ1-2	.
TGTGCCAGCAGTCCGGCAGGGACAGGGGGCCGGCGCAATCAGCCCCAGCATTTT	CASSPAGTGGRRNQPQHF	.	TRBV28	TRBJ1-5	TRBD1
TGCGCCAGCAGCCCTGGTTTGGGAATCACTAGCCAAGAGACCCAGTACTTC	CASSPGLGITSQETQYF	.	TRBV5-1	TRBJ2-5	.
TGTGCCAGCAGTTGGACAGGGAAACACAATCAGCCCCAGCATTTT	CASSWTGKHNQPQHF	few	TRBV12-3/TRBV12-4	TRBJ1-5	TRBD1
TGTGCCAGCAGTCCTCGGGACAGACATAGCAATCAGCCCCAGCATTTT	CASSPRDRHSNQPQHF	.	TRBV27	TRBJ1-5	TRBD1
TGTGCCAGCAGCCTCGACAGCAACGATGAAAAACTGTTTTTT	CASSLDSNDEKLFF	.	TRBV5-4	TRBJ1-4	.
TGTGCCAGCAGCCGACCGGGGACCAGGAACACTGAAGCTTTCTTT	CASSRPGTRNTEAFF	.	TRBV5-6	TRBJ1-1	.
TGCGCCAGCAGCCCCAGGGGCGCGGGGGGGCATGAGCAGTTCTTC	CASSPRGAGGHEQFF	.	TRBV5-1	TRBJ2-1	TRBD2
TGTGCCAGCAGCCCTCAGGGGGAGACCCAGTACTTC	CASSPQGETQYF	.	TRBV7-9	TRBJ2-5	.
TGTGCCAGCAGTGCCAACGGTGAAAAACTGTTTTTT	CASSANGEKLFF	few	TRBV12-3/TRBV12-4	TRBJ1-4	.
TGCGCCAGCAGACCCGGGACTAGCGGGGGGGTTGACATTCAGTACTTC	CASRPGTSGGVDIQYF	few	TRBV5-1	TRBJ2-4	TRBD2
TGTGCCAGCAGCCGGAACAGGGTGGGCAATGAGCAGTTCTTC	CASSRNRVGNEQFF	.	TRBV7-9	TRBJ2-1	.
TGTGCCAGCAGTTTAGGGCAGGAGGACTACGAGCAGTACTTC	CASSLGQEDYEQYF	.	TRBV12-3/TRBV12-4	TRBJ2-7	.
TGTGCCAGCAGTCCAAACAGGGGACGCCTGGGTGGCTACACCTTC	CASSPNRGRLGGYTF	.	TRBV12-3/TRBV12-4	TRBJ1-2	TRBD1
TGTGCCAGCAGTTTATCGTCCCGAGGCACAGATACGCAGTATTTT	CASSLSSRGTDTQYF	.	TRBV12-3/TRBV12-4	TRBJ2-3	.
TGCGCCAGCAGCTTACCCCGACAGGGTTTCGACGAGCAGTACTTC	CASSLPRQGFDEQYF	few	TRBV5-1	TRBJ2-7	TRBD1
TGTGCCACCAGTTCCGGGGGATGGGATCAGCCCCAGCATTTT	CATSSGGWDQPQHF	.	TRBV24-1	TRBJ1-5	.
TGCGCCAGCAGCTTGACCTCGACAGAAACCTACGAGCAGTACTTC	CASSLTSTETYEQYF	few	TRBV5-1	TRBJ2-7	.
TGTGCCAGCAGCCCGACCCTTGGATCACCCCTCCACTTT	CASSPTLGSPLHF	.	TRBV7-2	TRBJ1-6	.